This TCR beta chain comes out of a study of control samples from healthy donors and cancer patients. CDR3 length equals 16 residues. Germline lookup yields CDR1 SGHRS and CDR2 YFSETQ. Unmatched junction bases numbered 11, after V lost 4 bases and J lost 4 bases. Data came from immunoSEQ multiplex PCR; TCRdb stores just in-frame clones and leaves some out. Among roughly 88,000 clones listed, approximately 80% were seen once. This chain joins TRBV5-1 and TRBJ1-2, with TRBD1 matching over 9 bases. Material: blood. This sequence originates from a man aged 25 to 45 in good health. CDR3 nucleotide sequence: TGCGCCAGCAGCCCCCGCGGAGTGACAGGGGGCTATGGCTACACCTTC. Protein product: CASSPRGVTGGYGYTF.